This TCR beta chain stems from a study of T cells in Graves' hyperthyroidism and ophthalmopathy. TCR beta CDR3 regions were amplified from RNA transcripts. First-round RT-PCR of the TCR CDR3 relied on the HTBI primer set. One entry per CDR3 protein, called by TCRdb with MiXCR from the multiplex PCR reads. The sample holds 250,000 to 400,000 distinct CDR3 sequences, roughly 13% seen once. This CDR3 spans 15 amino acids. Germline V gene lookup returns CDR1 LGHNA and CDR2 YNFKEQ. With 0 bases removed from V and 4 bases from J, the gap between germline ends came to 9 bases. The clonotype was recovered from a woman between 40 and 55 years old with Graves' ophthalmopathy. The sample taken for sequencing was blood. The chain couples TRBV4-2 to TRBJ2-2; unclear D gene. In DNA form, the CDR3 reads TGTGCCAGCAGCCAAGAGGGTGGGATCACCGGGGAGCTGTTTTTT. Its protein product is CASSQEGGITGELFF.